Below are 31 T cell receptor beta chains sequenced from a single sample in a study of blood T cell repertoires in COVID-19. Method: immunoSEQ multiplex PCR; TCRdb's copy keeps in-frame clones and lacks some. The sample holds approximately 250,000 clones; roughly 86% are singletons and the top ten take over 5.5%. The source material was peripheral blood. These receptors came from a woman over 75 with COVID-19, enrolled during active disease.

This chain connects TRBV28 to TRBJ1-5; a possible D gene is TRBD1 (6 bases). The CDR3 is made up of 14 amino acids. Trimming stripped 8 bases from V and 4 bases from J, with 15 bases between. Germline V CDR1 and CDR2: MDHEN, SYDVKM. The CDR3 DNA follows: TGTGCCAGCTGTGTAGGGGGAGAAAATCAGCCCCAGCATTTT. Translating it yields CASCVGGENQPQHF. Full variable domain (rest looked up from reference TRBV28 and TRBJ1-5): DVKVTQSSRYLVKRTGEKVFLECVQDMDHENMFWYRQDPGLGLRLIYFSYDVKMKEKGDIPEGYSVSREKKERFSLILESASTNQTSMYLCASCVGGENQPQHFGDGTRLSIL.

The sample holds one count of this clone. This chain connects TRBV7-2 to TRBJ2-7; D not certain. The CDR3 consists of 14 residues. CDR1 and CDR2 (germline): SGHTA, FQGNSA. V was shortened by 0 bases and J by 6 bases, with 12 bases between the two germline ends. The CDR3 is CASSLAGRPAEQYF. CDR3 DNA sequence: TGTGCCAGCAGCTTAGCCGGCAGGCCCGCCGAGCAGTACTTC.

The chain joins TRBV2 to TRBJ1-2; TRBD1 agrees at 8 bases. The CDR3 loop spans 13 amino acids. Germline-derived CDR1 and CDR2 are SNHLY and FYNNEI. V was clipped by 7 bases and J by 7 bases; unmatched bases: 8. CDR3 in amino acids: CASIRTGLGGYTF. As DNA, the CDR3 is TGTGCCAGCATCCGGACAGGGCTGGGTGGCTACACCTTC.

The chain joins TRBV7-9 to TRBJ2-5, with D possibly matching TRBD1 (6 bases). Trimming cost V 4 bases and J 2 bases, with 11 bases left between them. CDR3 length: 14 residues. Germline-derived CDR1 and CDR2 are SEHNR and FQNEAQ (reference sequence). The CDR3 DNA follows: TGTGCCAGCAGCTATTGGACAGTACAAGAGACCCAGTACTTC. It encodes CASSYWTVQETQYF.

V and J are TRBV14 and TRBJ1-4; D perhaps matches TRBD1 (5 bases). The CDR3 totals 17 residues. Germline V gene data show CDR1 as SGHDN and CDR2 as FVKESK. Between the trimmed V and J ends, which lost 0 bases and 3 bases, there was a span of 14 bases. CDR3 residues: CASSQDWGLGANEKLFF. The CDR3 DNA reads as TGTGCCAGCAGCCAAGACTGGGGCTTAGGAGCTAATGAAAAACTGTTTTTT.

The CDR3 DNA follows: TGCGCCAGCAGAGAGGGACTAGCGGGGCCCACGAGCTCCTACGAGCAGTACGTC. The encoded protein is CASREGLAGPTSSYEQYV. The genes are TRBV10-1 and TRBJ2-7; 13 nucleotides align to TRBD2. With V trimmed by 6 bases and J by 0 bases, 11 bases remained unmatched. This CDR3 is 18 amino acids long. Germline V gives CDR1 WNHNN, CDR2 SYGVQD (reference sequence).

This sequence joins TRBV5-1 and TRBJ2-2, with 9 bases aligning to TRBD1. Germline V gives CDR1 SGHRS, CDR2 YFSETQ. Trimming removed 5 bases from V and 4 bases from J; junction bases left unmatched: 3. The CDR3 spans 14 residues. Written as DNA, the CDR3 is TGCGCCAGCAGAGGGACAGGGACCACCGGGGAGCTGTTTTTT. This codes for CASRGTGTTGELFF.

The gene calls are TRBV4-3 and TRBJ2-2; TRBD1 is a possible D gene (5 bases). Trimming shortened V by 1 base and J by 3 bases, and 12 bases separated the two germline ends. The germline V gene has CDR1 LGHNA and CDR2 YSLEER. The CDR3 is 16 residues long. The CDR3 nucleotides are TGCGCCAGCAGCCAAGGGGGCCGCCGATACACCGGGGAGCTGTTTTTT. As protein: CASSQGGRRYTGELFF.

V usage is TRBV2 and J usage is TRBJ1-1; D not resolved. Germline V gives CDR1 SNHLY, CDR2 FYNNEI. The CDR3 contains 11 residues. V was clipped by 8 bases and J by 7 bases, with 11 bases between them. The CDR3 DNA reads as TGTGCCAGCGTTAGCGCCTTTGAAGCTTTCTTT. It yields the protein CASVSAFEAFF.

The chain couples TRBV9 to TRBJ1-1, with unresolved D. Trimming pared 2 bases from V and 2 bases from J, leaving 10 bases between. CDR1 is SGDLS and CDR2 is YYNGEE in the germline V gene. The CDR3 has 14 residues. CDR3 sequence: CASSVLAGNTEAFF. In nucleotides, the CDR3 is TGTGCCAGCAGCGTGTTGGCAGGCAACACTGAAGCTTTCTTT.

The rearrangement uses TRBV19 and TRBJ2-2, with 7 bases lining up with TRBD1. With V trimmed by 3 bases and J by 6 bases, 4 bases remained unmatched. CDR1 and CDR2 (germline): LNHDA, SQIVND (reference sequence). The CDR3 is 14 residues long. The CDR3 nucleotides are TGTGCCAGTAGTATTCAGGGGGTGGCCGGGGAGCTGTTTTTT. It yields the protein CASSIQGVAGELFF.

CDR3 sequence (DNA): TGTGCCAGCTCCCCAATGACAGGGGACACTGAAGCTTTCTTT. It translates to CASSPMTGDTEAFF. The rearrangement joins TRBV18 to TRBJ1-1; 8 bases are shared with TRBD1. This CDR3 contains 14 residues. With 6 bases clipped from V and 3 bases from J, the junction kept 6 bases outside the gene matches. CDR1 KGHSH and CDR2 LQKENI come from the germline V gene.

The rearrangement links TRBV28 to TRBJ2-3; 9 bases map to TRBD2. Trimming at V came to 6 bases and at J to 8 bases, leaving 9 bases not matched to a gene. CDR1 MDHEN and CDR2 SYDVKM come from the germline V gene. The CDR3 loop spans 14 amino acids. This chain's CDR3 is CASSLRGGLSTQYF. CDR3 nucleotide sequence: TGTGCCAGCAGCCTGCGGGGGGGCCTATCTACGCAGTATTTT.

J is TRBJ1-2 and V is TRBV9, with 7 positions matching TRBD1. Germline-derived CDR1 and CDR2 are SGDLS and YYNGEE. The CDR3 has 15 amino acids. Trimming removed 0 bases from V and 3 bases from J; junction bases left unmatched: 5. CDR3 nucleotide sequence: TGTGCCAGCAGCGTAGCACAGGGGCACTACTATGGCTACACCTTC. As protein: CASSVAQGHYYGYTF.

The rearrangement uses TRBV30 and TRBJ2-5; a weak D match, TRBD1 (8 bases). Germline V CDR1 and CDR2: GTSNPN, SVGIG (reference sequence). This CDR3 has 14 residues. V gave up 7 bases and J gave up 3 bases, with 18 bases separating them. DNA of the CDR3: TGTGCCTTGAACAGGGGGGGAGGGAAAGAGACCCAGTACTTC. This gives the protein CALNRGGGKETQYF.

The chain carries TRBV5-1 and TRBJ1-1; D uncertain. The V gene lost 0 bases and the J gene lost 7 bases, with 16 bases spanning the gap. Germline CDR1 SGHRS, CDR2 YFSETQ. The CDR3 extends over 15 amino acids. The CDR3 here is CASSLEAGKLSEAFF. The DNA of the CDR3 is TGCGCCAGCAGCTTGGAGGCGGGAAAGCTAAGTGAAGCTTTCTTT.

The rearrangement joins TRBV13 to TRBJ1-1; perhaps TRBD1 as D (5 bases). Trimming took off 0 bases at V and 6 bases at J, with 11 bases between the two ends. The CDR3 totals 14 residues. CDR1 and CDR2 from the germline V gene are PRHDT and FYEKMQ (reference sequence). DNA for the CDR3: TGTGCCAGCAGCTTAGGACAGGCGACGGCTGAAGCTTTCTTT. Amino acid sequence: CASSLGQATAEAFF.

The chain carries TRBV3-1 (or the pseudogene TRBV3-2) and TRBJ2-6; 7 positions agree with TRBD2. The CDR3 contains 19 residues. J was trimmed by 0 bases and V by 1 base; bases with no gene match: 9. CDR1 LGHDT and CDR2 YNNKEL come from the germline V gene (reference sequence). Here the CDR3 reads CASSQGGGWVRSGANVLTF. The CDR3 nucleotides read TGTGCCAGCAGCCAAGGCGGGGGTTGGGTACGCTCTGGGGCCAACGTCCTGACTTTC.

Comments on this clone: The sample carries other DNA sequences with the same CDR3. The V gene is TRBV6-5, the J gene TRBJ1-2; tentatively, D is TRBD1 (5 bases). With 8 bases removed from V and 5 bases from J, the gap between germline ends came to 9 bases. There are 11 residues in the CDR3. CDR1 and CDR2 from the germline V gene are MNHEY and SVGAGI. CDR3 nucleotide sequence: TGTGCCAGCTCCCAGGGTTATGGCTACACCTTC. Translation gives CASSQGYGYTF.

The genes are TRBV21-1 and TRBJ2-7; TRBD2 is the table's D call and was not checked against the DNA. TRBV21-1 is recorded as a pseudogene. The CDR3 runs 18 residues. This CDR3 reads CASSKEGAGDGLMNEQYV. Here the CDR3 DNA reads TGTGCCAGCAGCAAAGAAGGGGCGGGGGACGGTTTAATGAACGAGCAGTACGTC.

This chain uses TRBV2 with TRBJ1-5; 7 bases fit TRBD1. The length of the CDR3 is 15 residues. Looked up from germline, CDR1 is SNHLY and CDR2 is FYNNEI. Germline trimming cut 3 bases from V and 2 bases from J; bases unmatched to any gene: 4. CDR3: CASSDRTGGNQPQHF. The DNA for the CDR3 is TGTGCCAGCAGTGATAGGACAGGAGGCAATCAGCCCCAGCATTTT.

This clone occurred a few times. The chain is built from TRBV7-9 and TRBJ1-6; TRBD1 might be the D (6 bases). Trimming stripped 4 bases from V and 10 bases from J, with 11 bases between. The germline V gene has CDR1 SEHNR and CDR2 FQNEAQ (reference sequence). CDR3 size: 13 residues. DNA for the CDR3: TGTGCCAGCAGCTCATTGACAGGCTCACCCCTCCACTTT. Protein product: CASSSLTGSPLHF.

The V gene is TRBV7-2, the J gene TRBJ2-1; TRBD2 might be the D (5 bases). This CDR3 is 13 amino acids long. CDR1 is SGHTA and CDR2 is FQGNSA in the germline V gene. V gave up 3 bases and J gave up 7 bases, with 10 bases separating them. Here the CDR3 reads CASSFQVANEQFF. In nucleotides, the CDR3 is TGTGCCAGCAGCTTTCAGGTAGCGAATGAGCAGTTCTTC. Combining the CDR3 with reference TRBV7-2 and TRBJ2-1 gives the whole variable domain GAGVSQSPSNKVTEKGKDVELRCDPISGHTALYWYRQSLGQGLEFLIYFQGNSAPDKSGLPSDRFSAERTGGSVSTLTIQRTQQEDSAVYLCASSFQVANEQFFGPGTRLTVL.

The chain employs TRBV5-4 and TRBJ1-1; 7 positions agree with TRBD1. The germline gives CDR1 SGHNT, CDR2 YYREEE (reference sequence). The junction had 7 bases not matched to a gene; V was cut back by 1 base and J by 4 bases. This CDR3 region has 15 residues. For the CDR3, the DNA is TGTGCCAGCAGCTTGTTTCCCAGGGACAGCACTGAAGCTTTCTTT. This translates into CASSLFPRDSTEAFF.

The rearrangement uses TRBV6-5 and TRBJ1-1; D possibly corresponds to TRBD1 (6 bases). Trimming took 9 bases from V and 0 from J, leaving 14 bases between them. The CDR3 has 14 amino acids. Germline V lookup: CDR1 MNHEY, CDR2 SVGAGI. Written as DNA, the CDR3 is TGTGCCAGTAATCCGGGACATCTGAACACTGAAGCTTTCTTT. It codes for CASNPGHLNTEAFF.

This clone was counted a single time. This chain uses TRBV5-4 with TRBJ2-5; TRBD1 might be the D (5 bases). The V gene lost 1 base and the J gene lost 5 bases, with 9 bases spanning the gap. This CDR3 is built from 13 residues. Germline V gene sequence: CDR1 SGHNT, CDR2 YYREEE (reference sequence). The CDR3 here is CASSLQGTETQYF. In DNA form, the CDR3 reads TGTGCCAGCAGCTTGCAGGGTACGGAGACCCAGTACTTC. The whole variable domain, filled in from reference TRBV5-4 and TRBJ2-5, reads ETGVTQSPTHLIKTRGQQVTLRCSSQSGHNTVSWYQQALGQGPQFIFQYYREEENGRGNFPPRFSGLQFPNYSSELNVNALELDDSALYLCASSLQGTETQYFGPGTRLLVL.

The chain uses TRBV5-6 and TRBJ2-5, with a tentative D call TRBD1 (5 bases). The V end was cut by 0 bases, the J end by 5 bases, with 14 bases between. This CDR3 has 15 residues. Germline-derived CDR1 and CDR2 are SGHDT and YYEEEE. In nucleotides, the CDR3 is TGTGCCAGCAGCTTGGGGAGTCAGGGCGTGGAGACCCAGTACTTC. It specifies CASSLGSQGVETQYF.

The J gene is TRBJ1-1, the V gene TRBV5-1; D is unresolved. The CDR3 consists of 18 residues. Between the trimmed V and J ends, which lost 0 bases and 0 bases, there was a span of 18 bases. Germline values: CDR1 SGHRS, CDR2 YFSETQ. This chain's CDR3 is CASSLGILGFSMNTEAFF. CDR3 DNA: TGCGCCAGCAGCTTGGGAATACTCGGCTTTAGCATGAACACTGAAGCTTTCTTT.

The chain employs TRBV18 and TRBJ2-6; perhaps D is TRBD1 or TRBD2 (5 bases each). In germline, CDR1 is KGHSH, CDR2 LQKENI. V lost 7 bases, J lost 2 bases, and 12 bases lay in between. CDR3 length equals 15 residues. Written as DNA, the CDR3 is TGTGCCAGCTTACCGGGGCCCACTGGGGCCAACGTCCTGACTTTC. Translation gives CASLPGPTGANVLTF.

This clone was seen once. This chain links TRBV5-1 with TRBJ2-7; TRBD2 agrees at 9 bases. Per the germline V gene, CDR1 is SGHRS and CDR2 is YFSETQ. J lost 1 base, V lost 0 bases, and 2 bases had no gene match. The CDR3 loop spans 15 amino acids. The DNA of the CDR3 is TGCGCCAGCAGCTTGGGGACTAGCGCTTCCTACGAGCAGTACTTC. It codes for CASSLGTSASYEQYF.

This CDR3 is CASSSSGGTSGTNEQFF. CDR3 coding DNA: TGTGCCAGCTCTTCCTCGGGGGGAACAAGCGGGACGAATGAGCAGTTCTTC. The chain has TRBV18 and TRBJ2-1, with 7 positions matching TRBD2. CDR1 is KGHSH and CDR2 is LQKENI in the germline V gene. Germline trimming cut 6 bases from V and 7 bases from J; bases unmatched to any gene: 18. There are 17 residues in the CDR3.